This is a list of T cell receptor beta chains from one sample in a study of immune evolution from preneoplasia to lung adenocarcinoma. Here immunoSEQ multiplex PCR was the method, and the copy in TCRdb shows in-frame clones only, minus some. The table includes 2,500 to 3,500 clones, about nine tenths detected once. The sequenced material came from FFPE adjacent normal lung tissue. These receptors came from a person aged 55-80 years with lung adenocarcinoma. Both conserved end residues are part of each CDR3. D genes are given only for firm matches. Clone size is not always given. Where it is, it says once, few, many or a class for expanded clones.

d_call j_call v_call clone_size cdr3_aa cdr3_nt
TRBD1 TRBJ1-2 TRBV7-9 - CAIPGGDRIYGYTF TGTGCCATCCCGGGGGGGGACAGGATCTATGGCTACACCTTC
- TRBJ2-7 TRBV9 - CASSKGGTLVGEQYF TGTGCCAGCAGCAAAGGGGGGACGTTGGTAGGCGAGCAGTACTTC
TRBD2 TRBJ2-3 TRBV2 few CARGTSGYTDTQYF TGTGCCAGAGGGACTAGCGGGTACACAGATACGCAGTATTTT
TRBD1 TRBJ1-1 TRBV6-5 - CASSYGGQGDTEAFF TGTGCCAGCAGTTACGGGGGACAGGGTGACACTGAAGCTTTCTTT
- TRBJ1-1 TRBV6-1 few CASRQRQLNTEAFF TGTGCCAGCAGACAGAGACAATTGAACACTGAAGCTTTCTTT
- TRBJ2-1 TRBV27 - CASSFEGLYNEQFF TGTGCCAGCAGTTTCGAGGGCCTCTACAATGAGCAGTTCTTC
- TRBJ2-1 TRBV7-3 - CASSFQQYNEQFF TGTGCCAGCAGCTTCCAACAATACAATGAGCAGTTCTTC
- TRBJ2-1 TRBV7-3 - CASSLNPSGSNNEQFF TGTGCCAGCAGCTTAAATCCCAGCGGGTCTAACAATGAGCAGTTCTTC
- TRBJ2-3 TRBV6-6 - CASSKGITDTQYF TGTGCCAGCAGTAAGGGGATCACAGATACGCAGTATTTT
TRBD2 TRBJ2-5 TRBV11-2 few CASSQGRGGETQYF TGTGCCAGCAGCCAGGGACGGGGGGGAGAGACCCAGTACTTC
- TRBJ1-6 TRBV21-1 - CASSKESRAQGTSPLHF TGTGCCAGCAGCAAAGAGTCGAGGGCCCAGGGTACTTCACCCCTCCACTTT
- TRBJ2-7 TRBV15 once CATSRAGLDEQYF TGTGCCACCAGCAGAGCAGGACTTGACGAGCAGTACTTC
- TRBJ1-1 TRBV6-5 - CASSYGGSDTEAFF TGTGCCAGCAGTTACGGGGGCTCGGACACTGAAGCTTTCTTT
- TRBJ2-7 TRBV6-5 - CASKLNKEQYF TGTGCCAGCAAGTTAAACAAGGAGCAGTACTTC
- TRBJ2-2 TRBV5-4 - CASQDGGRRSTGELFF TGTGCCAGCCAAGACGGGGGGCGCCGGTCCACCGGGGAGCTGTTTTTT
TRBD1 TRBJ1-1 TRBV7-2 few CASSTTGAVAEAFF TGTGCCAGCAGCACAACAGGGGCAGTGGCTGAAGCTTTCTTT